This T cell receptor (beta chain) was identified in a study of blood T cell repertoires in COVID-19. V was clipped by 0 bases and J by 7 bases; unmatched bases: 8. This CDR3 is built from 15 residues. CDR1 GTSNPN and CDR2 SVGIG come from the germline V gene (reference sequence). TCRdb's table, derived via immunoSEQ multiplex PCR, lists solely in-frame clones and lacks some. Of 200,000 to 250,000 clones detected, just over 85% appear once; the ten largest clones hold 1.5%. This rearrangement joins TRBV30 to TRBJ2-1; 8 nucleotides line up with TRBD2. The sequenced material came from peripheral blood. The sequence derives from a man younger than 35 with active or convalescent COVID-19. This chain's CDR3 is CAWSVPSGSRNEQFF. The CDR3 nucleotides read TGTGCCTGGAGTGTACCCAGCGGGAGTAGGAATGAGCAGTTCTTC. Complete variable domain (other parts from reference TRBV30 and TRBJ2-1): SQTIHQWPATLVQPVGSPLSLECTVEGTSNPNLYWYRQAAGRGLQLLFYSVGIGQISSEVPQNLSASRPQDRQFILSSKKLLLSDSGFYLCAWSVPSGSRNEQFFGPGTRLTVL.